Listed below are T cell receptor beta chains from one sample, sequenced in a study of blood T cell repertoires in COVID-19. Some clones are missing from TCRdb's copy, which holds only in-frame ones; the method was immunoSEQ multiplex PCR. This sample yields 250,000 to 300,000 clones, of which more than 70% are seen a single time; about 1% belongs to the top ten. The sample consisted of peripheral blood. These receptors all stem from a woman aged 40 to 55 who had recovered from COVID-19. Each CDR3 is given with its conserved first and last residue. A D gene is named only where the DNA matches it firmly. Part of the rows lack a size; the others show once, few, many or a class for expanded clones.

d_gene: TRBD1; j_gene: TRBJ1-2; v_gene: TRBV9; abundance: once; CDR3aa: CASSDPQGAVGYTF; CDR3nt: TGTGCCAGCAGCGACCCACAGGGGGCTGTGGGCTACACCTTC
d_gene: -; j_gene: TRBJ2-4; v_gene: TRBV19; abundance: -; CDR3aa: CASSIVGGGSQYF; CDR3nt: TGTGCCAGTAGTATAGTGGGAGGGGGTAGTCAGTACTTC
d_gene: -; j_gene: TRBJ1-2; v_gene: TRBV18; abundance: -; CDR3aa: CASSPQGGGVYGYTF; CDR3nt: TGTGCCAGCTCACCCCAGGGAGGAGGGGTCTATGGCTACACCTTC
d_gene: -; j_gene: TRBJ2-7; v_gene: TRBV7-9; abundance: once; CDR3aa: CASFGPLGSYEQYF; CDR3nt: TGTGCCAGCTTTGGGCCGCTGGGCTCCTACGAGCAGTACTTC
d_gene: TRBD2; j_gene: TRBJ2-1; v_gene: TRBV9; abundance: -; CDR3aa: CASSDSGSSYNEQFF; CDR3nt: TGTGCCAGCAGCGATAGCGGGAGCTCCTACAATGAGCAGTTCTTC
d_gene: TRBD2; j_gene: TRBJ2-7; v_gene: TRBV29-1; abundance: -; CDR3aa: CSGAGGGEQYF; CDR3nt: TGCAGCGGTGCGGGGGGGGGCGAGCAGTACTTC
d_gene: -; j_gene: TRBJ1-2; v_gene: TRBV29-1; abundance: -; CDR3aa: CSVALGGSGYGYTF; CDR3nt: TGCAGCGTTGCCTTGGGTGGATCGGGCTATGGCTACACCTTC
d_gene: TRBD1; j_gene: TRBJ1-6; v_gene: TRBV9; abundance: once; CDR3aa: CASSVAGGQGSYNSPLHF; CDR3nt: TGTGCCAGCAGCGTAGCCGGGGGACAGGGGTCCTATAATTCACCCCTCCACTTT
d_gene: TRBD1; j_gene: TRBJ2-3; v_gene: TRBV7-2; abundance: -; CDR3aa: CASSLGLGGDTQYF; CDR3nt: TGTGCCAGCAGCTTGGGTCTAGGGGGCGATACGCAGTATTTT
d_gene: -; j_gene: TRBJ1-5; v_gene: TRBV30; abundance: -; CDR3aa: CAWSIGGYGQPQHF; CDR3nt: TGTGCCTGGAGCATCGGGGGGTACGGTCAGCCCCAGCATTTT
d_gene: -; j_gene: TRBJ1-4; v_gene: TRBV27; abundance: -; CDR3aa: CASSPLGRVGEKLFF; CDR3nt: TGTGCCAGCAGTCCCCTGGGGAGGGTGGGGGAAAAACTGTTTTTT
d_gene: TRBD2; j_gene: TRBJ2-3; v_gene: TRBV27; abundance: -; CDR3aa: CASSPGLASGDTQYF; CDR3nt: TGTGCCAGCAGCCCGGGACTAGCGTCGGGAGATACGCAGTATTTT
d_gene: TRBD2; j_gene: TRBJ2-7; v_gene: TRBV6-5; abundance: -; CDR3aa: CASIIAGGRYEQYF; CDR3nt: TGTGCCAGCATCATAGCGGGAGGACGCTACGAGCAGTACTTC
d_gene: TRBD2; j_gene: TRBJ2-3; v_gene: TRBV7-2; abundance: -; CDR3aa: CASTPRWREGRDTQYF; CDR3nt: TGTGCCAGCACCCCCCGGTGGCGGGAGGGGCGAGATACGCAGTATTTT
d_gene: TRBD2; j_gene: TRBJ2-2; v_gene: TRBV19; abundance: -; CDR3aa: CASRVGGQHTGELFF; CDR3nt: TGTGCCAGTAGGGTGGGAGGGCAGCACACCGGGGAGCTGTTTTTT
d_gene: -; j_gene: TRBJ2-5; v_gene: TRBV20-1; abundance: -; CDR3aa: CSASGVAETQYF; CDR3nt: TGCAGTGCTAGTGGGGTAGCGGAGACCCAGTACTTC
d_gene: -; j_gene: TRBJ2-1; v_gene: TRBV24-1; abundance: -; CDR3aa: CATSGGSASYNEQFF; CDR3nt: TGTGCCACCAGTGGCGGGTCAGCCTCCTACAATGAGCAGTTCTTC
d_gene: -; j_gene: TRBJ1-1; v_gene: TRBV18; abundance: -; CDR3aa: CASSPPSVTEAFF; CDR3nt: TGTGCCAGCTCACCACCGTCGGTTACTGAAGCTTTCTTT
d_gene: -; j_gene: TRBJ1-1; v_gene: TRBV29-1; abundance: -; CDR3aa: CSAKGRTTLNTEAFF; CDR3nt: TGCAGCGCCAAGGGGCGGACAACCCTGAACACTGAAGCTTTCTTT
d_gene: TRBD1; j_gene: TRBJ1-2; v_gene: TRBV5-1; abundance: few; CDR3aa: CASSKDRPNNYGYTF; CDR3nt: TGCGCCAGCAGCAAGGACAGGCCTAATAACTATGGCTACACCTTC
d_gene: -; j_gene: TRBJ2-2; v_gene: TRBV7-2; abundance: -; CDR3aa: CASSAIGAGGGELFF; CDR3nt: TGTGCCAGCAGCGCCATAGGGGCTGGTGGCGGGGAGCTGTTTTTT
d_gene: -; j_gene: TRBJ1-5; v_gene: TRBV7-8; abundance: -; CDR3aa: CASSFRGGSSNQPQHF; CDR3nt: TGTGCCAGCAGCTTCCGGGGAGGGTCTAGCAATCAGCCCCAGCATTTT
d_gene: -; j_gene: TRBJ2-3; v_gene: TRBV7-8; abundance: -; CDR3aa: CASSWQGTDTQYF; CDR3nt: TGTGCCAGCAGCTGGCAAGGCACAGATACGCAGTATTTT
d_gene: TRBD1; j_gene: TRBJ1-5; v_gene: TRBV27; abundance: -; CDR3aa: CASSLNRGSNQPQHF; CDR3nt: TGTGCCAGCAGTTTAAACAGGGGGAGCAATCAGCCCCAGCATTTT
d_gene: -; j_gene: TRBJ1-2; v_gene: TRBV5-4; abundance: -; CDR3aa: CASSLMAGYGYTF; CDR3nt: TGTGCCAGCAGCTTGATGGCGGGCTATGGCTACACCTTC
d_gene: -; j_gene: TRBJ1-2; v_gene: TRBV15; abundance: -; CDR3aa: CATSRDRGGGYGYTF; CDR3nt: TGTGCCACCAGCAGAGATAGGGGGGGTGGCTATGGCTACACCTTC
d_gene: TRBD2; j_gene: TRBJ2-3; v_gene: TRBV4-2; abundance: -; CDR3aa: CASTTKPRAGADTQYF; CDR3nt: TGTGCCAGCACCACAAAACCCCGAGCGGGAGCAGATACGCAGTATTTT
d_gene: -; j_gene: TRBJ1-1; v_gene: TRBV27; abundance: -; CDR3aa: CASSFPGGTEAFF; CDR3nt: TGTGCCAGCAGTTTTCCGGGGGGCACTGAAGCTTTCTTT
d_gene: TRBD1; j_gene: TRBJ1-1; v_gene: TRBV7-9; abundance: -; CDR3aa: CASSTRSDRGGEAFF; CDR3nt: TGTGCCAGCAGCACACGATCGGACAGGGGCGGTGAAGCTTTCTTT
d_gene: -; j_gene: TRBJ1-2; v_gene: TRBV7-9; abundance: -; CDR3aa: CASSSPADRNYGYTF; CDR3nt: TGTGCCAGCAGCTCCCCCGCCGACAGGAACTATGGCTACACCTTC
d_gene: TRBD1; j_gene: TRBJ1-1; v_gene: TRBV7-2; abundance: -; CDR3aa: CASSPLGTGGRTEAFF; CDR3nt: TGTGCCAGCAGCCCCCTTGGGACAGGGGGCCGCACTGAAGCTTTCTTT
d_gene: TRBD2; j_gene: TRBJ2-4; v_gene: TRBV7-2; abundance: -; CDR3aa: CASSAGLAGGPFKNIQYF; CDR3nt: TGTGCCAGCAGCGCCGGACTAGCGGGAGGGCCTTTCAAAAACATTCAGTACTTC
d_gene: TRBD1; j_gene: TRBJ1-1; v_gene: TRBV9; abundance: -; CDR3aa: CASSVGDRGRGAEAFF; CDR3nt: TGTGCCAGCAGCGTTGGGGACAGGGGGCGGGGCGCTGAAGCTTTCTTT
d_gene: -; j_gene: TRBJ2-1; v_gene: TRBV5-1; abundance: -; CDR3aa: CASSPSASSYNEQFF; CDR3nt: TGCGCCAGCAGCCCAAGCGCAAGCTCCTACAATGAGCAGTTCTTC
d_gene: -; j_gene: TRBJ1-1; v_gene: TRBV4-3; abundance: -; CDR3aa: CASSQDGGRPRTEAFF; CDR3nt: TGCGCCAGCAGCCAAGATGGTGGCCGACCGAGGACTGAAGCTTTCTTT
d_gene: -; j_gene: TRBJ1-5; v_gene: TRBV19; abundance: -; CDR3aa: CASSILGRANQPQHF; CDR3nt: TGTGCCAGTAGTATATTGGGCAGGGCCAATCAGCCCCAGCATTTT
d_gene: TRBD2; j_gene: TRBJ2-3; v_gene: TRBV4-1; abundance: once; CDR3aa: CASSPTPRTSGTDTQYF; CDR3nt: TGCGCCAGCAGCCCCACACCCCGGACTAGCGGCACAGATACGCAGTATTTT
d_gene: -; j_gene: TRBJ2-4; v_gene: TRBV6-2/TRBV6-3; abundance: -; CDR3aa: CASSYLRLNIQYF; CDR3nt: TGTGCCAGCAGTTACCTCAGGCTAAACATTCAGTACTTC
d_gene: TRBD1; j_gene: TRBJ1-4; v_gene: TRBV11-2; abundance: -; CDR3aa: CASSPRQGAANEKLFF; CDR3nt: TGTGCCAGCAGCCCTCGACAGGGGGCGGCTAATGAAAAACTGTTTTTT
d_gene: TRBD2; j_gene: TRBJ2-1; v_gene: TRBV10-3; abundance: -; CDR3aa: CAIRNRLAGSYNKQFF; CDR3nt: TGTGCCATCAGGAATAGACTAGCGGGCTCCTACAATAAGCAGTTCTTC
d_gene: TRBD1; j_gene: TRBJ2-1; v_gene: TRBV18; abundance: -; CDR3aa: CASSRSAGTGGPNNEQFF; CDR3nt: TGTGCCAGCTCACGGTCAGCCGGGACAGGGGGCCCCAACAATGAGCAGTTCTTC